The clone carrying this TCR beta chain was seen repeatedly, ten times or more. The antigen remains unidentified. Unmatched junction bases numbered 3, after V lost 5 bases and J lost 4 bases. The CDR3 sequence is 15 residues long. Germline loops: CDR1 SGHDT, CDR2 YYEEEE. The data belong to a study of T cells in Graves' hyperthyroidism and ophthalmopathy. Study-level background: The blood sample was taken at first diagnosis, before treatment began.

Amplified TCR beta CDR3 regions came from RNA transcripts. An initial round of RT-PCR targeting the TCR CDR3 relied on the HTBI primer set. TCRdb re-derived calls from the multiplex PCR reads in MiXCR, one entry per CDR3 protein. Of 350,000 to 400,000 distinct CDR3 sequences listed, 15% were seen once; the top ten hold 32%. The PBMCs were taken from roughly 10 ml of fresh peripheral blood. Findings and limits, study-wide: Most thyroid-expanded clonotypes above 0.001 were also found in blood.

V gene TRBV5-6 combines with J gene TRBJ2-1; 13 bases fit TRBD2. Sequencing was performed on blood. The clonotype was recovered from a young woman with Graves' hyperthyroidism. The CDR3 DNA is TGTGCCAGCAGAGGGACTAGCGGGATTTACAATGAGCAGTTCTTC. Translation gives CASRGTSGIYNEQFF.